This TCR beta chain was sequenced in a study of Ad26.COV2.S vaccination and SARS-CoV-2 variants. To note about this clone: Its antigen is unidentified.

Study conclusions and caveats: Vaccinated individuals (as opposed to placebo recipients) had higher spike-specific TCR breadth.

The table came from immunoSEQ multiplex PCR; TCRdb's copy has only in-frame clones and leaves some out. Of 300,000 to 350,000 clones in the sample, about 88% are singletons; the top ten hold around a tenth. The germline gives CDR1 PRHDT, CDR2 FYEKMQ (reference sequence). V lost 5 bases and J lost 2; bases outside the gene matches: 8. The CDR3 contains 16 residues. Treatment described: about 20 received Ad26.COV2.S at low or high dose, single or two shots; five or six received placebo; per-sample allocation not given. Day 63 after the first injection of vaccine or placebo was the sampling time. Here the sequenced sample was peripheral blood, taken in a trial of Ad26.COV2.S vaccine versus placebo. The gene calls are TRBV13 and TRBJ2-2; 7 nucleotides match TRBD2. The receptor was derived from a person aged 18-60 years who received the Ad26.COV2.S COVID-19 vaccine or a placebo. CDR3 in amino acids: CASSPLTSPNTGELFF. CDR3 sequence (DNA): TGTGCCAGCAGCCCCCTGACTAGCCCTAACACCGGGGAGCTGTTTTTT. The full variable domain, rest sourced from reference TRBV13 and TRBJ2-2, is AAGVIQSPRHLIKEKRETATLKCYPIPRHDTVYWYQQGPGQDPQFLISFYEKMQSDKGSIPDRFSAQQFSDYHSELNMSSLELGDSALYFCASSPLTSPNTGELFFGEGSRLTVL.